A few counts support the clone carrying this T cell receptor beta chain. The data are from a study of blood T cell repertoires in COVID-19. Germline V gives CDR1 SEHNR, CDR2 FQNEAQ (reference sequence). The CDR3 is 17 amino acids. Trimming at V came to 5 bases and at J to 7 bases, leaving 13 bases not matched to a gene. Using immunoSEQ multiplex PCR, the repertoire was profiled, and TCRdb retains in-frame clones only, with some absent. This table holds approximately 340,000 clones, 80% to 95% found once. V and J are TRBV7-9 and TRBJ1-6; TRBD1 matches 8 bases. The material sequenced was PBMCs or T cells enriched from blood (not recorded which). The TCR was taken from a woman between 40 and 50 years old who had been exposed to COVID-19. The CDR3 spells CASSPGDGQGRNSPLHF. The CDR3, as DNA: TGTGCCAGCAGCCCAGGAGACGGACAGGGACGGAATTCACCCCTCCACTTT.